This T cell receptor (beta chain) was recorded in a study of OX40 agonist ivuxolimab in advanced cancers. Only in-frame clones appear in the TCRdb table, and some are missing; sequencing was by immunoSEQ multiplex PCR. The repertoire has tens of thousands of clones, 85% of them found once; the top ten carry about 25%. From germline, CDR1 is MNHNS and CDR2 SASEGT. The V end lost 6 bases, the J end lost 5 bases, and 17 bases lay between the germline ends. The CDR3 runs 14 residues. This rearrangement joins TRBV6-1 to TRBJ2-7; D perhaps matches TRBD2 (5 bases). The source of this sequence is an adult with an advanced solid tumor such as melanoma, head and neck, liver or kidney cancer. This specimen was CD4+ or CD8+ T cells sorted from blood, taken in a trial of the OX40 agonist ivuxolimab. In DNA, the CDR3 is TGTGCCAGCAGCCAGCGGAACAAGGCGGACGAGCAGTACTTC. Protein: CASSQRNKADEQYF.